This TCR beta chain originates from a study of cytomegalovirus exposure and HLA in healthy donors. At the time of sampling, donors were nominally healthy, though unrecorded immune exposures were likely. No record exists of this donor's CMV serostatus. A remark on this clone: Its antigen is as yet unknown.

Findings and caveats of the study: In vitro testing confirmed a few CMV-associated chains as specific for CMV antigens. Researchers reported in a later analysis that common viral pathogens appeared linked to several top clusters.

Trimming stripped 0 bases from V and 7 bases from J, with 12 bases between. This CDR3 contains 14 residues. Germline assignment: CDR1 MGHDK and CDR2 SYGVNS. A multiplex PCR was run with 60 Vbeta primers and 13 Jbeta primers. This table comes from immunoSEQ multiplex PCR, and its TCRdb copy is limited to in-frame clones, with some not included. Among approximately 91,000 clones listed, more than 75% were seen once. This chain joins TRBV25-1 and TRBJ1-2, with D uncertain. The specimen sequenced was PBMCs. The receptor was derived from a human donor in good health. The CDR3 DNA reads as TGTGCCAGCAGTGAATACCCATCTATAGCTGGCTACACCTTC. Its protein product is CASSEYPSIAGYTF.